The clone carrying this T cell receptor beta chain was counted many times. Its antigen is undetermined. The record originates from a study of molecular identifiers for immune sequencing clone quantification. Study-wide findings and caveats: Whereas naive cells kept under 1% of molecules in clones above 20 RNA copies, such clones held over 98% in effectors.

It was with previously described methods and listed TCR primers that bulk TCR libraries were made. One entry per CDR3 protein results from TCRdb running MiXCR on the PCR reads. The sample yields about 640,000 distinct CDR3 sequences, 20% seen once. The specimen sequenced was naive CD8+ T cells from blood, with Jurkat cell RNA spiked in. The subset: FACS-sorted CD8+CD4-CCR7+CD45RA+ naive T cells. This receptor was taken from a human donor in good health. Some libraries in this study had Jurkat cell RNA spiked in.

The CDR3 region is CASSLGRRGSGANVLTF. The CDR3, as DNA: TGTGCCAGCAGCTTAGGCAGGCGAGGCTCTGGGGCCAACGTCCTGACTTTC. The J gene is TRBJ2-6, the V gene TRBV11-2; D gene ambiguous. V was trimmed by 1 base and J by 0 bases, leaving 10 bases between them. The length of the CDR3 is 17 residues. Germline V gene lookup returns CDR1 SGHAT and CDR2 FQNNGV.